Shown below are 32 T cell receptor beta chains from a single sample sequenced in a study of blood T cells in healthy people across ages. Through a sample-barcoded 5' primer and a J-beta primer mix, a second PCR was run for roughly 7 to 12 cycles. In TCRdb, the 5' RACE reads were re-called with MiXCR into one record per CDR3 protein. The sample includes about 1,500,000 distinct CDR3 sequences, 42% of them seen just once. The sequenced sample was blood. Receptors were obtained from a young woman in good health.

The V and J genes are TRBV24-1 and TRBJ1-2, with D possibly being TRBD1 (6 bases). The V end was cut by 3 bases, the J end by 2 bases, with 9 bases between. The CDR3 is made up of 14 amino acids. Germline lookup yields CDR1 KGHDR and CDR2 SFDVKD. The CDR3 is CATSDPTGNYGYTF. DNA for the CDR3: TGTGCCACCAGTGATCCCACAGGGAACTATGGCTACACCTTC.

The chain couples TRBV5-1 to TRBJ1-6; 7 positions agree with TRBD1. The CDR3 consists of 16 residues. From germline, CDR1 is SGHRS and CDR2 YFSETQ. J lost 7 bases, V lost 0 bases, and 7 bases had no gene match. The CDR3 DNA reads TGCGCCAGCAGCTTGGAAGGCGCAGGGGGGAATTCACCCCTCCACTTT. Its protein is CASSLEGAGGNSPLHF.

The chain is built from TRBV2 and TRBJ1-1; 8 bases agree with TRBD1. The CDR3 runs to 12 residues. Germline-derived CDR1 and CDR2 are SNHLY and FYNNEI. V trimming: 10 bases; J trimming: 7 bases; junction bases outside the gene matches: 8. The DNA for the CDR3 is TGTGCCACTAGCGACAGGGGCGTTGAAGCTTTCTTT. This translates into CATSDRGVEAFF.

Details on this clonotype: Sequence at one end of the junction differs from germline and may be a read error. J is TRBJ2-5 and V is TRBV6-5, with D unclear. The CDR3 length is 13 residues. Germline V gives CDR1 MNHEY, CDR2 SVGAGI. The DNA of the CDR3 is TGTGCCAGAAGTTATGGCCCCTTAAATGAGCAGTACTTC. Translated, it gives CARSYGPLNEQYF.

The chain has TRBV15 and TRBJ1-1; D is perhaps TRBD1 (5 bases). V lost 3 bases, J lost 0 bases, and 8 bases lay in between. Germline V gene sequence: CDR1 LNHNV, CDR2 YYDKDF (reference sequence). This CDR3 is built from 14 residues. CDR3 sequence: CATSSEGVNTEAFF. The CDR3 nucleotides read TGTGCCACCAGCAGCGAAGGGGTGAACACTGAAGCTTTCTTT.

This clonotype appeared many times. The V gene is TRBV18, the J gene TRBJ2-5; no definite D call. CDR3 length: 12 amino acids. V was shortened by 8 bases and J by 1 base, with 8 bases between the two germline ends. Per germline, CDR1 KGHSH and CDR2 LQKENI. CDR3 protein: CASSPIQETQYF. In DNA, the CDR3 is TGTGCCAGCAGCCCGATCCAAGAGACCCAGTACTTC.

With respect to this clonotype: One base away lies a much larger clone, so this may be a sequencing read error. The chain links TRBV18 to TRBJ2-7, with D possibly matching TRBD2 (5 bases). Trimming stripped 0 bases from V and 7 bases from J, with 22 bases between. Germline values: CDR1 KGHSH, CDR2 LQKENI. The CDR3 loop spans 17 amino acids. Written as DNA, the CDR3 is TGTGCCAGCTCACCACCGGGTGACTGGGAGCCCCTCCATGAGCAGTACTTC. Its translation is CASSPPGDWEPLHEQYF.

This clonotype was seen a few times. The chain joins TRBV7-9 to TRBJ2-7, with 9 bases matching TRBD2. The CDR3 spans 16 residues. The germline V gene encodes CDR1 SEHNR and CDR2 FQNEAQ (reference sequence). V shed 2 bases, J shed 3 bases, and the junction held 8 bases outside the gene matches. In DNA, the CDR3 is TGTGCCAGCAGCTTAACGCCTAGCGGGAACAACTACGAGCAGTACTTC. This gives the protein CASSLTPSGNNYEQYF.

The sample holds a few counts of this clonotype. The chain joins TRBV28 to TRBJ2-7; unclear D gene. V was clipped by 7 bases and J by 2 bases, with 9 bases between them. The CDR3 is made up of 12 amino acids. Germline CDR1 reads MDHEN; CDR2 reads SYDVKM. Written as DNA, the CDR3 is TGTGCCAGCACAACCCTCGCCTACGAGCAGTACTTC. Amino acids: CASTTLAYEQYF.

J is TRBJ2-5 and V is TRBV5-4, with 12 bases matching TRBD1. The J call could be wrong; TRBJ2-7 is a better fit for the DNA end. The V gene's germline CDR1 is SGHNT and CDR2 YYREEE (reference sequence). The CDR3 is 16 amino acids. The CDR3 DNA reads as TGTGCCAGCAGCTACGGGACAGGGGGCTTCTCCAGCGAGCAGTACTTC. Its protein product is CASSYGTGGFSSEQYF.

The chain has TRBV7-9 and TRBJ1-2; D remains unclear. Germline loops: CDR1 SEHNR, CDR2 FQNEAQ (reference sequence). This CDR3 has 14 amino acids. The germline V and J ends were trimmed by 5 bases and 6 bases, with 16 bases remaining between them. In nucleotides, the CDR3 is TGTGCCAGCAGCCCCAATTTGGCGGGAAATGGCTACACCTTC. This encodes CASSPNLAGNGYTF. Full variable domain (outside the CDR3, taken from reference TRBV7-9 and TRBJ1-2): DTGVSQNPRHKITKRGQNVTFRCDPISEHNRLYWYRQTLGQGPEFLTYFQNEAQLEKSRLLSDRFSAERPKGSFSTLEIQRTEQGDSAMYLCASSPNLAGNGYTFGSGTRLTVV.

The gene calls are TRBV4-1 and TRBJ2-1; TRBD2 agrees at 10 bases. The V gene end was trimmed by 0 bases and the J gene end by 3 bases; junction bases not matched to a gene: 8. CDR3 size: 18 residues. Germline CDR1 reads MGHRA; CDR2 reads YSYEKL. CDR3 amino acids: CASSQDIRGLAIYNEQFF. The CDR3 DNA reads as TGCGCCAGCAGCCAAGATATTAGGGGACTAGCGATCTACAATGAGCAGTTCTTC.

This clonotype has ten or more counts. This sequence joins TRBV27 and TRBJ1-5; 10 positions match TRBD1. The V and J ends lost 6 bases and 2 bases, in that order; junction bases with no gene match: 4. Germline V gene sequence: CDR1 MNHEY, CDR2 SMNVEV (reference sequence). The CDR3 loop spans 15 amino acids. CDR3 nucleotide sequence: TGTGCCAGCAGCTCCGGGACAGGGGGCAATCAGCCCCAGCATTTT. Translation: CASSSGTGGNQPQHF.

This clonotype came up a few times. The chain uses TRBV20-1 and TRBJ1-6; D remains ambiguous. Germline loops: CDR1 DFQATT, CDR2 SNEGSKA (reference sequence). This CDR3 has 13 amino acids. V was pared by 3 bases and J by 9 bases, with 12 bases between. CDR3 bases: TGCAGTGCTAGGGACCGGGTTTCTTCACCCCTCCACTTT. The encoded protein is CSARDRVSSPLHF.

CDR3 amino acids: CASSFRGFEQYF. The CDR3, as DNA: TGTGCCAGCAGTTTTAGGGGGTTCGAGCAGTACTTC. The V and J genes are TRBV12-3 or TRBV12-4 and TRBJ2-7; D possibly corresponds to TRBD1 (6 bases). Trimming stripped 3 bases from V and 6 bases from J, with 9 bases between. The CDR3 length is 12 residues.

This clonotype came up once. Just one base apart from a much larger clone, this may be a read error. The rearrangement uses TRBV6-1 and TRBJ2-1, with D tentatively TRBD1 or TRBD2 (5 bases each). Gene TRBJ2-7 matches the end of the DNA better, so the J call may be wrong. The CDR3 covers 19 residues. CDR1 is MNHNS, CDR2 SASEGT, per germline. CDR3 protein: CASSVPDLRDRHSYNEQYF. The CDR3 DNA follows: TGTGCCAGCAGTGTACCGGACTTACGGGACCGACACTCCTACAATGAGCAGTACTTC.

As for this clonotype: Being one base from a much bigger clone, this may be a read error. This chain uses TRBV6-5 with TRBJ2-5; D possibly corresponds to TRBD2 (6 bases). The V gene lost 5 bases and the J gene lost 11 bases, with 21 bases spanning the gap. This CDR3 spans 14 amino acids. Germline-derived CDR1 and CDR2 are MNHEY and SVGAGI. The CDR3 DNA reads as TGTGCCAGCAGTCCCGGGACTCGCACCTACGATCAGTACTTC. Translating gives CASSPGTRTYDQYF.

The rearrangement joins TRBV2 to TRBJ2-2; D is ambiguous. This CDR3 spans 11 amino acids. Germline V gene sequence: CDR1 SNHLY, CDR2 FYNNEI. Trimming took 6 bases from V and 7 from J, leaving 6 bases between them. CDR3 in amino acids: CASRGFGELFF. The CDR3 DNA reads TGTGCCAGCAGGGGTTTCGGGGAGCTGTTTTTT.

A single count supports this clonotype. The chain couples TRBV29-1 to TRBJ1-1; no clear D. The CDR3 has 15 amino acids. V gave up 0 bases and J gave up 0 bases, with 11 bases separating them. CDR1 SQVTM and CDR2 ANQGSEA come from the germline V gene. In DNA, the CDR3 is TGCAGCGTTGAAGAAAGGACGCCGTTGAACACTGAAGCTTTCTTT. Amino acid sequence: CSVEERTPLNTEAFF.

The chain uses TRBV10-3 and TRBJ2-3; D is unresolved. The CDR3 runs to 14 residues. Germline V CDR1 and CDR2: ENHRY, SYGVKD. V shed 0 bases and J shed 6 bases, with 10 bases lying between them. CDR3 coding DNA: TGTGCCATCAGTGAGTCGGCCACCGGGGATACGCAGTATTTT. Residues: CAISESATGDTQYF.

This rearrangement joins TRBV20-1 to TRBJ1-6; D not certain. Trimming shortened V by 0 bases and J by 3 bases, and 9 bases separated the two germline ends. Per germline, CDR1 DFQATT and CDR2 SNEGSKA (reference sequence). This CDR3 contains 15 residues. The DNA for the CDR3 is TGCAGTGCTAGAGATGTTTCAGACTATAATTCACCCCTCCACTTT. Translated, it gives CSARDVSDYNSPLHF.

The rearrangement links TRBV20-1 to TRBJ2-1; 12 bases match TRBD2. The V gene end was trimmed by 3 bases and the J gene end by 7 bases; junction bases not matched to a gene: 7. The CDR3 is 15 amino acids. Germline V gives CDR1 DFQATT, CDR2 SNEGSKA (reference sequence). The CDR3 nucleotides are TGCAGTGCTAGGGCCACTAGCGGGGGGATGAATGAGCAGTTCTTC. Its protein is CSARATSGGMNEQFF.

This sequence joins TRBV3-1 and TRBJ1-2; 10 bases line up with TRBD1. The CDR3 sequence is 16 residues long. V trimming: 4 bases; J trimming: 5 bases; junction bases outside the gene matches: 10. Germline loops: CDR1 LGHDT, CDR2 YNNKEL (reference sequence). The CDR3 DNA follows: TGTGCCAGCAGCCGTTCGGCGACAGGGGGCGGGTATGGCTACACCTTC. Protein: CASSRSATGGGYGYTF.

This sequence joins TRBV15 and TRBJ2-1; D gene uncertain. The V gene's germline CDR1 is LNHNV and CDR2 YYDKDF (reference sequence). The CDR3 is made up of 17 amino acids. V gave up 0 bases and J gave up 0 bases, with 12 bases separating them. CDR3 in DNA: TGTGCCACCAGCAGAGATCCGCAAAGGGCCTCCTACAATGAGCAGTTCTTC. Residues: CATSRDPQRASYNEQFF. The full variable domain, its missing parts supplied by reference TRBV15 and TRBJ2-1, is DAMVIQNPRYQVTQFGKPVTLSCSQTLNHNVMYWYQQKSSQAPKLLFHYYDKDFNNEADTPDNFQSRRPNTSFCFLDIRSPGLGDTAMYLCATSRDPQRASYNEQFFGPGTRLTVL.

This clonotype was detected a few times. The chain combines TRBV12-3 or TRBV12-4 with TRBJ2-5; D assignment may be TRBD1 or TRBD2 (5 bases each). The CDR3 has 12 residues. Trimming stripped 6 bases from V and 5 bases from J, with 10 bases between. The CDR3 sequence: CASRRGDETQYF. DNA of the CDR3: TGTGCCAGCAGGCGAGGGGATGAGACCCAGTACTTC.

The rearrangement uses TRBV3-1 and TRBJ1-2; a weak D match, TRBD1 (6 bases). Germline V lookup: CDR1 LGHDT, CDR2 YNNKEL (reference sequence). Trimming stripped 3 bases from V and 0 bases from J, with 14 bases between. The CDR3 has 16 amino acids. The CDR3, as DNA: TGTGCCAGCAGCCAGCGGACAGCAACCGCTAACTATGGCTACACCTTC. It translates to CASSQRTATANYGYTF.

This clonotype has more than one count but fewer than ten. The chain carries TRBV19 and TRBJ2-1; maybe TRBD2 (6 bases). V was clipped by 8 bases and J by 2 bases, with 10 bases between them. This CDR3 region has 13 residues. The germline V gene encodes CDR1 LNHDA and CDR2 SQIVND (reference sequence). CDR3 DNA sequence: TGTGCCAGTTCGGGGGAAGCCTACAATGAGCAGTTCTTC. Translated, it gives CASSGEAYNEQFF.

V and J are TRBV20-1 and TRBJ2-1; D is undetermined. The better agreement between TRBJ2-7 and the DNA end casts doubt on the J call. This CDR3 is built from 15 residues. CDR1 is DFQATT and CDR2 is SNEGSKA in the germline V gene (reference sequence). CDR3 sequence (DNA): TGCAGTGCTAGTCGACCTCCTTCACTCTACAATGAGCAGTACTTC. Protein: CSASRPPSLYNEQYF.

In DNA, the CDR3 is TGCGCCAGCAGCTTGGGGCCAAGTACCGGGACAGGGTTTTCCTACGAGCAGTACTTC. Protein: CASSLGPSTGTGFSYEQYF. The chain employs TRBV5-1 and TRBJ2-7, with TRBD1 matching 9 bases. The V segment lost 0 bases and the J segment 1 base; nucleotides outside the gene matches: 14. Germline V gene sequence: CDR1 SGHRS, CDR2 YFSETQ. The CDR3 loop spans 19 amino acids.

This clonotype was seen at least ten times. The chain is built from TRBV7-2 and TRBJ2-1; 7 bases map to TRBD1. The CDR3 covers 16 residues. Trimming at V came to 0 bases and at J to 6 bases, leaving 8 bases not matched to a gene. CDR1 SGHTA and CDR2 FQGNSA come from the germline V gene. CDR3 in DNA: TGTGCCAGCAGCTTAGCACAGGGGTTGGCGATCAATGAGCAGTTCTTC. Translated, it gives CASSLAQGLAINEQFF.

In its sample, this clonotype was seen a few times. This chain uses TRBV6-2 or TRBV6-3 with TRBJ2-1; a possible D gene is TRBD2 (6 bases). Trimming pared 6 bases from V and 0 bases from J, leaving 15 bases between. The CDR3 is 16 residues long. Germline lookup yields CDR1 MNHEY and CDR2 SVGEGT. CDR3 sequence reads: CASSDLAASSYNEQFF. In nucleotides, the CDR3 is TGTGCCAGCAGCGACTTAGCGGCGAGCTCCTACAATGAGCAGTTCTTC.

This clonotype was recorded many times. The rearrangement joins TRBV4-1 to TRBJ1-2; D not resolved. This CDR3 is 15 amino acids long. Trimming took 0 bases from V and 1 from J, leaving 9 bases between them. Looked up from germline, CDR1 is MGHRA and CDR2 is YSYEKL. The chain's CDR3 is CASSQDDTSNYGYTF. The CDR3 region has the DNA TGCGCCAGCAGCCAAGATGATACCAGTAACTATGGCTACACCTTC.